This note documents a single T cell receptor (beta chain) sequence. What it recognizes is unknown. The data derive from a study of cytomegalovirus exposure and HLA in healthy donors. Study-wide points: Owing to their indistinguishability, certain V segments, notably TRBV6-2 and TRBV6-3, were excluded. A later analysis associated roughly 15,000 TCR beta sequences with HLA alleles at a 0.05 false discovery rate.

J was trimmed by 4 bases and V by 10 bases; bases with no gene match: 4. This CDR3 contains 12 residues. The germline V gene has CDR1 MNHNY and CDR2 SVGAGI (reference sequence). The primer mix had 60 Vbeta and 13 Jbeta primers. Assay: immunoSEQ multiplex PCR; the TCRdb copy retains only in-frame clones and omits some. The top ten clones hold 2% to 2.5% of a sample with about 160,000 clones, 70% to 90% of them seen once. The chain joins TRBV6-6 to TRBJ1-3; TRBD1 matches at 7 bases. Sequencing was done on a sample of PBMCs. This receptor was obtained from a man between 18 and 29 years old in good health and CMV-seropositive. The CDR3 bases are TGTGCCATCAAGGGACAGGGAAACACCATATATTTT. It translates to CAIKGQGNTIYF.